This section outlines one T cell receptor (beta chain) sequence together with its context. Its antigen remains unknown. The table came from immunoSEQ multiplex PCR; TCRdb's copy has only in-frame clones and leaves some out. This sample has about 130,000 clones; 91% occur once, and the top ten carry approximately 2%. The V and J ends lost 6 bases and 9 bases respectively, with 15 bases between them. The CDR3 has 13 residues. The entry originates in a study of T cell responses to AZD1222 COVID-19 vaccine. Second-dose schedules of about 4 or about 12 weeks were combined. Whole-study findings and limits: With dominance at 160-218 and 743-854, vaccine-associated CD4 TCRs spanned spike. Unmutated regions of variants are reportedly targeted by nearly half of spike-specific TCRs. Researchers took repertoire samples only after the peak T cell response had come.

The clonotype comes from an adult who received the AZD1222 COVID-19 vaccine. The specimen comprised peripheral blood, sampled 28 days after the second AZD1222 dose. This chain links TRBV12-3 or TRBV12-4 with TRBJ1-5; no definite D call. CDR3 bases: TGTGCCAGCAGCCTCGACGGCCTAGGGCCCCAGCATTTT. It codes for CASSLDGLGPQHF.